One and the same sample provided the 26 T cell receptor beta chains below, sequenced in a study of T cell responses to AZD1222 COVID-19 vaccine. The data were produced by immunoSEQ multiplex PCR, yet TCRdb's version contains in-frame clones alone and is incomplete. The data hold some 86,000 clones, with about 91% observed a single time. Sequences were derived from peripheral blood, sampled on day 0 of AZD1222 vaccination. These receptors were collected from an adult in good health.

This clone was seen only a few times. CDR3 in DNA: TGCGCCAGCAGCAATAACCCGGCTGGGGCGAACGGGGAGCTGTTTTTT. Encoded protein: CASSNNPAGANGELFF. The chain has TRBV5-1 and TRBJ2-2, with a possible D match to TRBD1 (5 bases). The CDR3 totals 16 residues. Trimming took off 4 bases at V and 7 bases at J, with 20 bases between the two ends. Per the germline V gene, CDR1 is SGHRS and CDR2 is YFSETQ.

This chain uses TRBV27 with TRBJ1-5, with D maybe TRBD1 (5 bases). V gave up 10 bases and J gave up 0 bases, with 25 bases separating them. In germline, CDR1 is MNHEY, CDR2 SMNVEV (reference sequence). This CDR3 region has 18 residues. For the CDR3, the DNA is TGTGCCACCCGAGTCAATGGGACGGAAATGTATAGCAATCAGCCCCAGCATTTT. Residues: CATRVNGTEMYSNQPQHF.

V is TRBV7-9 and J is TRBJ1-1; D unclear. The CDR3 covers 14 residues. Germline CDR1 SEHNR, CDR2 FQNEAQ (reference sequence). V lost 1 base and J 1 base, leaving 7 bases between the germline ends. The CDR3 DNA reads TGTGCCAGCAGCTTAGGGGAATGGAACACTGAAGCTTTCTTT. Translating it yields CASSLGEWNTEAFF.

Note on this clone: Other DNA sequences in the same sample also yield this CDR3. The genes are TRBV11-2 and TRBJ1-3, with 7 bases aligning to TRBD1. V was clipped by 4 bases and J by 4 bases; unmatched bases: 1. This CDR3 comprises 13 residues. Germline V gives CDR1 SGHAT, CDR2 FQNNGV. The CDR3 DNA reads as TGTGCCAGCAGCTCGGACAGGGGAAACACCATATATTTT. The encoded protein is CASSSDRGNTIYF. The full variable domain, completed using reference TRBV11-2 and TRBJ1-3, is EAGVAQSPRYKIIEKRQSVAFWCNPISGHATLYWYQQILGQGPKLLIQFQNNGVVDDSQLPKDRFSAERLKGVDSTLKIQPAKLEDSAVYLCASSSDRGNTIYFGEGSWLTVV.

This clone appeared a few times. The rearrangement joins TRBV5-1 to TRBJ2-2; TRBD1 matches 7 bases. Germline CDR1 SGHRS, CDR2 YFSETQ. V shed 1 base and J 4 bases; nucleotides not matched to a gene: 4. The length of the CDR3 is 15 residues. This chain's CDR3 is CASSLTGAGTGELFF. CDR3 bases: TGCGCCAGCAGCTTGACAGGGGCGGGCACCGGGGAGCTGTTTTTT.

This sequence joins TRBV29-1 and TRBJ1-1; D is unresolved. The V and J ends lost 4 bases and 1 base respectively, with 7 bases between them. CDR1 SQVTM and CDR2 ANQGSEA come from the germline V gene. CDR3 size: 12 residues. In DNA, the CDR3 is TGCAGCGTTGGCAGACAGAACACTGAAGCTTTCTTT. Its protein is CSVGRQNTEAFF.

The rearrangement joins TRBV6-2 or TRBV6-3 to TRBJ2-1; TRBD2 agrees at 13 bases. This CDR3 has 17 amino acids. V lost 5 bases to trimming and J lost 7 bases; unmatched junction nucleotides: 11. Germline assignment: CDR1 MNHEY and CDR2 SVGEGT. The CDR3 loop is CASSPTRLTSGRNEQFF. In DNA, the CDR3 is TGTGCCAGCAGTCCCACCAGGTTGACTAGCGGGAGGAATGAGCAGTTCTTC.

J is TRBJ2-1 and V is TRBV19; TRBD1 might be the D (6 bases). V lost 5 bases to trimming and J lost 2 bases, with 16 bases between them. The CDR3 spans 16 residues. CDR1 is LNHDA and CDR2 is SQIVND in the germline V gene (reference sequence). CDR3 amino acids: CASSSPPGTPYNEQFF. The CDR3 DNA sequence: TGTGCCAGTAGTTCCCCCCCCGGGACACCCTACAATGAGCAGTTCTTC.

The genes are TRBV6-1 and TRBJ2-5; 13 positions agree with TRBD2. The V segment lost 3 bases and the J segment 5 bases; nucleotides outside the gene matches: 0. The CDR3 is 14 residues long. CDR1 MNHNS and CDR2 SASEGT come from the germline V gene. The CDR3 DNA sequence: TGTGCCAGCAGTGAGACTAGCGGGGGGGAGACCCAGTACTTC. It is translated as CASSETSGGETQYF.

V usage is TRBV27 and J usage is TRBJ1-5; TRBD1 matches at 8 bases. This CDR3 has 17 residues. Trimming at V came to 6 bases and at J to 6 bases, leaving 16 bases not matched to a gene. Germline V CDR1 and CDR2: MNHEY, SMNVEV (reference sequence). The CDR3 sequence: CASRRNLQGGVSQPQHF. In DNA, the CDR3 is TGTGCCAGCAGACGCAATCTACAGGGGGGGGTAAGTCAGCCCCAGCATTTT.

The chain employs TRBV7-6 and TRBJ1-1, with D perhaps matching TRBD1 (6 bases). This CDR3 region has 14 residues. CDR1 and CDR2 (germline): SGHVS, FNYEAQ. Between the trimmed V and J ends, which lost 4 bases and 4 bases, there was a span of 13 bases. The CDR3 loop reads CASSSPGVRTEAFF. The CDR3 DNA reads TGTGCCAGCAGCTCTCCAGGGGTACGCACTGAAGCTTTCTTT.

The chain has TRBV10-3 and TRBJ1-5; 7 bases map to TRBD1. With 11 bases clipped from V and 5 bases from J, the junction kept 12 bases outside the gene matches. CDR3 length: 14 residues. In germline, CDR1 is ENHRY, CDR2 SYGVKD. CDR3 nucleotide sequence: TGTGCCTCAGCATCGGACAGGAGAGATCAGCCCCAGCATTTT. Protein sequence: CASASDRRDQPQHF.

This CDR3 reads CASSDEGPAYNEQFF. The CDR3, as DNA: TGTGCCAGCAGTGATGAAGGACCTGCCTACAATGAGCAGTTCTTC. The chain combines TRBV2 with TRBJ2-1; D call uncertain. V lost 3 bases to trimming and J lost 2 bases, with 11 bases between them. Germline CDR1 reads SNHLY; CDR2 reads FYNNEI. CDR3 length equals 15 residues.

The chain links TRBV18 to TRBJ1-5, with D perhaps TRBD1 (6 bases). CDR3 length: 14 amino acids. The germline gives CDR1 KGHSH, CDR2 LQKENI. V was cut by 6 bases and J by 5 bases, with 14 bases left in between. The CDR3 spells CASSPRGSDQPQHF. The CDR3 region has the DNA TGTGCCAGCTCCCCTAGGGGGAGCGATCAGCCCCAGCATTTT.

This rearrangement joins TRBV27 to TRBJ1-1; D is undetermined. CDR3 length: 13 residues. V was shortened by 3 bases and J by 4 bases, with 9 bases between the two germline ends. Germline assignment: CDR1 MNHEY and CDR2 SMNVEV (reference sequence). CDR3 nucleotides: TGTGCCAGCAGTTTGGGCCCTGGCACTGAAGCTTTCTTT. It codes for CASSLGPGTEAFF.

V usage is TRBV28 and J usage is TRBJ2-7; no reliable D call. The CDR3 totals 13 residues. The V gene's germline CDR1 is MDHEN and CDR2 SYDVKM. V lost 5 bases and J lost 2, with 10 bases in between. The CDR3 DNA follows: TGTGCCAGCAGTCTCAAGCCCCCCTACGAGCAGTACTTC. Amino acid sequence: CASSLKPPYEQYF.

V usage is TRBV5-8 and J usage is TRBJ2-1, with 7 bases aligning to TRBD2. Trimming cost V 0 bases and J 6 bases; bases outside gene matches: 9. The length of the CDR3 is 16 residues. Germline loops: CDR1 SGHTS, CDR2 YDEGEE. Here the CDR3 DNA reads TGTGCCAGCAGCTTGGCCTCATCGGGAGGTGCCAATGAGCAGTTCTTC. It translates to CASSLASSGGANEQFF.

The chain carries TRBV5-1 and TRBJ2-7; D is tentatively TRBD1 or TRBD2 (5 bases each). Germline V gene data show CDR1 as SGHRS and CDR2 as YFSETQ. The CDR3 spans 15 residues. V lost 0 bases to trimming and J lost 1 base, with 11 bases between them. In DNA, the CDR3 is TGCGCCAGCAGCTTGGGGTCTGGGGGTTCCTACGAGCAGTACTTC. This encodes CASSLGSGGSYEQYF.

This clone was seen just once. CDR3 in amino acids: CASTQGEHQPQHF. The CDR3 region has the DNA TGTGCCAGCACCCAGGGTGAGCATCAGCCCCAGCATTTT. The chain joins TRBV6-5 to TRBJ1-5, with D maybe TRBD1 (5 bases). Trimming took 7 bases from V and 5 from J, leaving 12 bases between them. This CDR3 spans 13 amino acids. Germline loops: CDR1 MNHEY, CDR2 SVGAGI.

This clone is termed large (0.1 to 1%). The chain carries TRBV30 and TRBJ2-2; D perhaps matches TRBD2 (5 bases). V was trimmed by 0 bases and J by 6 bases, leaving 14 bases between them. CDR3 length: 15 residues. Germline lookup yields CDR1 GTSNPN and CDR2 SVGIG (reference sequence). Here the CDR3 reads CAWSVRGQDSGELFF. CDR3 coding DNA: TGTGCCTGGAGTGTTAGAGGGCAGGATTCCGGGGAGCTGTTTTTT.

V and J are TRBV13 and TRBJ2-2; TRBD2 aligns across 10 bases. The V segment lost 6 bases and the J segment 5 bases; nucleotides outside the gene matches: 6. Per germline, CDR1 PRHDT and CDR2 FYEKMQ (reference sequence). The CDR3 is 15 residues long. CDR3 in amino acids: CASRLAGAGTGELFF. In DNA form, the CDR3 reads TGTGCCAGCAGGCTAGCGGGAGCAGGAACCGGGGAGCTGTTTTTT.

V usage is TRBV20-1 and J usage is TRBJ2-7; D gene unclear. Germline loops: CDR1 DFQATT, CDR2 SNEGSKA (reference sequence). The CDR3 loop spans 11 amino acids. Trimming removed 7 bases from V and 0 bases from J, with 7 bases in between. The CDR3 region has the DNA TGCAGTGTTGGAAACTCCTACGAGCAGTACTTC. Protein sequence: CSVGNSYEQYF.

The chain recombines TRBV27 with TRBJ2-1; the match to TRBD2 covers 10 bases. This CDR3 comprises 16 residues. The germline gives CDR1 MNHEY, CDR2 SMNVEV (reference sequence). V shed 2 bases and J 5 bases; nucleotides not matched to a gene: 6. CDR3 loop: CASSLTSGVSDNEQFF. The CDR3 bases are TGTGCCAGCAGTTTAACTAGCGGGGTCTCAGACAATGAGCAGTTCTTC.

The J gene is TRBJ2-7, the V gene TRBV27; the D gene is possibly TRBD2 (6 bases). V was trimmed by 3 bases and J by 2 bases, leaving 14 bases between them. Germline lookup yields CDR1 MNHEY and CDR2 SMNVEV (reference sequence). The CDR3 has 15 residues. CDR3 amino acids: CASSLGLAPTYEQYF. In DNA, the CDR3 is TGTGCCAGCAGTTTGGGGCTAGCGCCTACCTACGAGCAGTACTTC.

The chain links TRBV6-5 to TRBJ1-4; no clear D. V was cut by 4 bases and J by 8 bases, with 11 bases left in between. Germline V CDR1 and CDR2: MNHEY, SVGAGI. CDR3 length: 13 amino acids. CDR3 in amino acids: CASSFEVREKLFF. CDR3 bases: TGTGCCAGCAGTTTTGAGGTGCGGGAAAAACTGTTTTTT.

The rearrangement links TRBV12-3 or TRBV12-4 to TRBJ2-3, with D perhaps TRBD2 (5 bases). V dropped 6 bases and J dropped 4 bases, with 11 bases sitting between them. The CDR3 covers 13 residues. CDR3 bases: TGTGCCAGCAGATGGGAGTCCCCAGATACGCAGTATTTT. This codes for CASRWESPDTQYF.